This T cell receptor beta chain was recorded in a study of T cells after posttransplantation cyclophosphamide. Findings and limits, study-wide: Later post-transplant blood repertoires were often dominated by donor CD8+ memory clones. Recipient CMV seropositivity and CMV reactivation strongly tracked TRB clonality. TRB overlap between skin or GI tissue T cells and blood was limited.

This clone has ten or more counts. Its antigen is unidentified. Other DNA sequences in the sample encode the same CDR3. TCRdb's table, derived via immunoSEQ multiplex PCR, lists solely in-frame clones and lacks some. This repertoire holds around 12,000 clones, and none appear only once. Cyclophosphamide on days +3 and +4 followed busulfan-fludarabine conditioning and a marrow graft. V was clipped by 5 bases and J by 1 base, with 8 bases between them. This CDR3 region has 13 residues. The germline V gene encodes CDR1 LNHDA and CDR2 SQIVND (reference sequence). The rearrangement uses TRBV19 and TRBJ1-1; no definite D call. The sequence derives from a female patient between 40 and 55 years old who received an allogeneic stem cell transplant from an unrelated donor, was CMV-positive, and had acute GVHD only. These T cells may partly come from the graft donor. Sequencing used PBMCs, obtained after allogeneic stem cell transplant with posttransplant cyclophosphamide. CDR3 region: CASSGEKNTEAFF. CDR3 nucleotides: TGTGCCAGTAGTGGGGAGAAGAACACTGAAGCTTTCTTT. The full variable domain, its missing parts supplied by reference TRBV19 and TRBJ1-1, is DGGITQSPKYLFRKEGQNVTLSCEQNLNHDAMYWYRQDPGQGLRLIYYSQIVNDFQKGDIAEGYSVSREKKESFPLTVTSAQKNPTAFYLCASSGEKNTEAFFGQGTRLTVV.